The following is a T cell receptor beta chain sequence with its context. This clone was observed a handful of times. There is no known antigen for this receptor. Base qualities are missing; no much larger clone stands one base away. This sample was taken from a study of blood T cell repertoires in COVID-19 (TCRdb year 2020). Describing the broader study: Samples covering the acute and convalescent phases of COVID-19 were provided by collaborators in the United States, Italy and Spain. The material from the prospective study consisted of cDNA or gDNA derived from T cells, B-cell-depleted T cells, or PBMCs. Deeply sampled blood TCRbeta repertoires from subjects exposed to, actively infected with, or recovered from COVID-19 were included in the dataset. The repertoires were released in a freely available public database meant as a resource for research on the immune response to SARS-CoV-2. Samples were obtained from the ongoing ImmuneRACE study (first 160 participants) and from over 1,000 subjects provided by 6 global collaborators. Sample metadata almost always included a de-identified subject ID, COVID-19 status, age in years and sex. Where HLA class I and class II types were available, the types were taken from metadata supplied by the sample provider, not from assay-based typing. Overall study results and their limits: How much clinical and demographic metadata was included differed by source and by participant, and the metadata was provided uncurated.

TCRbeta CDR3 regions were amplified from genomic DNA using the immunoSEQ Assay, a bias-controlled multiplex PCR. For the original study's pipeline: Nucleated cell counts per sample were estimated from amplification of reference gene primers within the assay. To quantify the absolute abundance of each unique TCRbeta CDR3 rearrangement, sequence reads were collapsed and filtered. Productive Simpson clonality was computed per sample as the square root of Simpson's diversity index over productive rearrangements. Here the immuneACCESS table is served through TCRdb, limited to in-frame sequences with V and J called. Missing clones are a known gap in these copies; in checked studies unresolved V genes cover under half, and the rest lacks a known reason. V and J calls plus clone size are reproduced from that table; the DNA served to infer D and trimming. The sample table lists about 400,000 clones, approximately 85% of them with a count of one. The ten largest account for 2% to 2.5% of the sample.

Enrolling through a virtual design, the prospective study's participants ranged in age from roughly 18 to 95 years and lived across 24 United States geographic areas. In the prospective study, cohorts were assigned on the basis of participant-reported clinical history obtained from a screening survey and a study questionnaire. Mobile phlebotomists in the prospective study collected whole blood, serum and a nasopharyngeal or oropharyngeal swab from every participant. Over an approximately 2-month period, participants in the prospective study had the option of providing additional blood draws and questionnaires. Before DNA extraction, blood samples from the prospective study were shipped at room temperature or frozen. The CDR1 and CDR2 encoded by the germline V gene (reference sequence) are LNHDA and SQIVND. V is trimmed back by 9 bases and J by 0 bases, and the junction contains 14 bases that no gene match accounts for. The CDR3 measures 17 amino acids from cysteine to phenylalanine. Just the 51-base CDR3 DNA is kept, in frame starting at base 1.

Sequencing input: PBMCs or T cells enriched from blood (not recorded which). The sequence came from a woman between 35 and 50 years old with acute COVID-19. This chain joins TRBV19 to TRBJ2-1; TRBD2 aligns with 7 central bases. The sequence in DNA is TGTGCCAGCAGGGATTCCTACGGGGGGAGCTCCTACAATGAGCAGTTCTTC. It translates to CASRDSYGGSSYNEQFF.